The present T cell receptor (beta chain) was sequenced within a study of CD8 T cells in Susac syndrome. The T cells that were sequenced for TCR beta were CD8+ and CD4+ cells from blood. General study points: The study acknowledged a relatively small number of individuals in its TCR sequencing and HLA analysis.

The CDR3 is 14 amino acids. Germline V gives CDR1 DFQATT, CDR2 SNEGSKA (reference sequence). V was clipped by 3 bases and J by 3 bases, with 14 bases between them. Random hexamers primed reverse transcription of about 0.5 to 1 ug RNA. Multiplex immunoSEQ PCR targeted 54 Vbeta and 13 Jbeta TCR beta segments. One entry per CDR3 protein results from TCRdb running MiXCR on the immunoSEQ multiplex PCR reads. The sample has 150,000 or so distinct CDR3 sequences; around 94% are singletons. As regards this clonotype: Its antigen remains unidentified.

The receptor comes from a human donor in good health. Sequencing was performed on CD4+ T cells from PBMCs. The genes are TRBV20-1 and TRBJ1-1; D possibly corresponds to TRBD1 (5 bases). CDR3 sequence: CSASRSLGDTEAFF. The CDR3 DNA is TGCAGTGCTAGCCGGTCCTTGGGGGACACTGAAGCTTTCTTT.